A single T cell receptor beta chain is shown here with its context. The antigen is not known. RNA transcripts yielded amplified TCR beta CDR3 regions. Following a first-round RT-PCR that used HTBI primers, a second-round multiplex PCR was carried out. TCRdb itself ran the multiplex PCR reads through MiXCR, one entry per CDR3 protein. The repertoire includes over 650,000 distinct CDR3 sequences, 35% to 45% of them detected once, and more than 2.5% sits in the top ten. The CDR3 spans 14 residues. V gave up 6 bases and J gave up 6 bases, with 15 bases separating them. This record belongs to a study of Graves' ophthalmopathy and Graves' hyperthyroidism. Turning to the study itself: Blood was drawn at initial diagnosis, before any treatment.

PBMCs originated in roughly 9.3 ml of fresh peripheral blood. Overall study results and limits: With 70.59% sensitivity and over 72% specificity, the model predicted ophthalmopathy progression. Blood also held most thyroid clonotypes expanded above 0.001 frequency.

This TCR came from an adult man with Graves' ophthalmopathy. The sequenced sample consisted of peripheral blood. This chain joins TRBV12-3 or TRBV12-4 and TRBJ1-5; D is perhaps TRBD1 (6 bases). The DNA for the CDR3 is TGTGCCAGCAGGATAGCGGGGGGCTTTCAGCCCCAGCATTTT. It encodes CASRIAGGFQPQHF.